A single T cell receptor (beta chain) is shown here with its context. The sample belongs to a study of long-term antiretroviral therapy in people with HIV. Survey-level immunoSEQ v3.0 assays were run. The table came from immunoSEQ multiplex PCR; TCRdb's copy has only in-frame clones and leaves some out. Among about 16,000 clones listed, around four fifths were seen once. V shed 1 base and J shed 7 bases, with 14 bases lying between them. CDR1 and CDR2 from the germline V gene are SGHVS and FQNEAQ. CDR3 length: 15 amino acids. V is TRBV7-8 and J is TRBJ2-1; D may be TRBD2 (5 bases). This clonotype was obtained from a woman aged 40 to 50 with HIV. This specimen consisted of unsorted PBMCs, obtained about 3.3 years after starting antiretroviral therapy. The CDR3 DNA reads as TGTGCCAGCAGCTTAGTCAGCCTCACGGGGAATGAGCAGTTCTTC. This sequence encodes CASSLVSLTGNEQFF. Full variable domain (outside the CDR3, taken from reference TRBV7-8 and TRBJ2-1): GAGVSQSPRYKVAKRGQDVALRCDPISGHVSLFWYQQALGQGPEFLTYFQNEAQLDKSGLPSDRFFAERPEGSVSTLKIQRTQQEDSAVYLCASSLVSLTGNEQFFGPGTRLTVL.